The TCR beta chain under discussion was sequenced for a study of cytomegalovirus exposure and HLA in healthy donors. Germline V gene lookup returns CDR1 MDHEN and CDR2 SYDVKM. CDR3 length: 17 amino acids. Comment on this clone: What it binds is unknown.

Assay: immunoSEQ multiplex PCR; the TCRdb copy retains only in-frame clones and omits some. In the table there are roughly 68,000 clones, around 89% of which are singletons. Findings and caveats of the study: Reports described diagnosis of cytomegalovirus status by the classifier as highly specific and sensitive. Most observed TCR sequences were rare, whereas some public TCRs were detected in many donors.

The receptor's source is a woman aged 18-29 years in good health and CMV-seronegative. The sequencing input was PBMCs. The gene calls are TRBV28 and TRBJ2-5, with TRBD2 identical over 7 bases. The J call may not be correct, given that the DNA end is closer to TRBJ2-7. The CDR3 protein is CASSFHPGGSAFYEQYF. CDR3 nucleotides: TGTGCCAGCAGTTTCCACCCCGGGGGGTCCGCGTTCTACGAGCAGTACTTC.